The present T cell receptor beta chain was sequenced within a study of blood T cells in healthy people across ages. General study results and limits: From one million sequenced T cells, diversity estimates were lower bounds.

Primed by a sample-barcoded 5' primer and a J-beta primer mix, a second PCR proceeded for about 6 to 11 cycles. The template-switch adaptor, which had 12 random nucleotides, put a tag on each cDNA molecule. In TCRdb, the 5' RACE reads were re-called with MiXCR into one record per CDR3 protein. The profile covers about 1.5 million distinct CDR3 sequences, with 35% to 45% appearing a single time and approximately 4.1% taken by the ten largest. The CDR3 is made up of 17 amino acids. Per germline, CDR1 DFQATT and CDR2 SNEGSKA (reference sequence). The table lists this clonotype with a count of one. Antigen specificity is unknown. The germline gene is not matched at one end of the junction; a read error may be the cause.

This sequence joins TRBV20-1 and TRBJ2-7; D is possibly TRBD1 (7 bases). The specimen was blood. The TCR was taken from a woman in her late teens or twenties in good health. The DNA of the CDR3 is TGCGGTGCTAACTCCATCGGGGGCAGTTTGAGGGGGCACGAGCAGTACTTC. The encoded protein is CGANSIGGSLRGHEQYF.